This record looks at one T cell receptor (beta chain) sequence and its context. Antigen: not known. This record comes from a study of cytomegalovirus exposure and HLA in healthy donors. Study-level background: Roughly 85 million unique TCRs from HLA-typed donors were held in an early release of data.

Trimming at V came to 3 bases and at J to 1 base, leaving 0 bases not matched to a gene. Germline CDR1 reads SGDLS; CDR2 reads YYNGEE. The CDR3 is made up of 15 amino acids. Whole-study findings and limits: Within the data, a cluster of highly shared sequence variants was likely a sequencing artifact. Among TCR beta chains, those listed as cytomegalovirus-associated numbered under 200.

Primers for the PCR totalled 60 Vbeta and 13 Jbeta. Libraries were prepared by immunoSEQ multiplex PCR; TCRdb keeps only in-frame clonotypes and omits some of them. This sample has under 150,000 clones, with about four fifths found just once. The TCR comes from a male donor in good health and CMV-seronegative. Sequenced input: PBMCs. The rearrangement uses TRBV9 and TRBJ2-2; 10 positions agree with TRBD2. CDR3 coding DNA: TGTGCCAGCAGCGGACTAGCGGGGAACACCGGGGAGCTGTTTTTT. Translated, it gives CASSGLAGNTGELFF.